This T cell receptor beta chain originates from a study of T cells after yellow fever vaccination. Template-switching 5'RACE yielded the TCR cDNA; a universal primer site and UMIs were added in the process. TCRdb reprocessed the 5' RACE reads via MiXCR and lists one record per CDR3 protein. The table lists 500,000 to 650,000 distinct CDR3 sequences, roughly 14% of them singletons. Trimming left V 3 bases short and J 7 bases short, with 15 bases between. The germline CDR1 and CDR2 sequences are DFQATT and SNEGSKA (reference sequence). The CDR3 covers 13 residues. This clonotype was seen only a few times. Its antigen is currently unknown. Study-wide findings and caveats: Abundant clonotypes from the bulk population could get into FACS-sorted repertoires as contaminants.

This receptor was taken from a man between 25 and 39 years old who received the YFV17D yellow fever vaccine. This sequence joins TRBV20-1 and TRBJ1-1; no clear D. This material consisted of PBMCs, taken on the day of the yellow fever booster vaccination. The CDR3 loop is CSAREGSEGEAFF. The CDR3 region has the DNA TGCAGTGCTAGGGAGGGCTCCGAGGGTGAAGCTTTCTTT.